Following are 4 T cell receptor beta chains from one sample sequenced in a study of post-analysis software for immune sequencing data. Study results and limitations: Four to six TRBV segments were more frequent in patients than controls; TRBV5-6, TRBV5-1 and TRBV20-1 belonged to this group.

Built from TCR beta cDNA, the libraries had unique molecular identifiers in them. TCRdb analysed the PCR reads with MiXCR anew, one entry per CDR3 protein. The sample holds about 770,000 distinct CDR3 sequences, approximately 44% seen once. Their antigens are not known. The material sequenced was blood. All receptors derive from a girl aged 5 to 17 with multiple sclerosis.

This clonotype was detected a few times. The V and J genes are TRBV4-3 and TRBJ2-5; tentatively, D is TRBD1 or TRBD2 (5 bases each). This CDR3 has 13 residues. The germline V gene encodes CDR1 LGHNA and CDR2 YSLEER. Deletions cut 0 bases from V and 11 bases from J, with 13 bases between. CDR3 amino acids: CASSQDQGRRQYF. Here the CDR3 DNA reads TGCGCCAGCAGCCAAGATCAGGGACGGCGGCAGTACTTC.

The CDR3 nucleotides are TGTGCCAGTAGCCGAGAGGGGACCCAGTACTTC. Protein: CASSREGTQYF. J is TRBJ2-5 and V is TRBV11-2; tentative D call: TRBD2 (5 bases). The germline V gene encodes CDR1 SGHAT and CDR2 FQNNGV. V was trimmed by 9 bases and J by 7 bases, leaving 12 bases between them. The CDR3 runs 11 residues.

This clonotype has a count of ten or more. The rearrangement uses TRBV7-9 and TRBJ1-2; 7 bases are shared with TRBD1. CDR1 is SEHNR and CDR2 is FQNEAQ in the germline V gene (reference sequence). Unmatched junction bases numbered 13, after V lost 5 bases and J lost 4 bases. The CDR3 covers 16 residues. CDR3 bases: TGTGCCAGCAGCCAGCAGGCGGGGACAGCATTCTATGGCTACACCTTC. Translating gives CASSQQAGTAFYGYTF.

The chain combines TRBV29-1 with TRBJ2-4; D perhaps matches TRBD1 (6 bases). The V gene lost 3 bases and the J gene lost 13 bases, with 19 bases spanning the gap. The CDR3 runs 13 residues. Germline CDR1 is SQVTM and CDR2 is ANQGSEA. In DNA, the CDR3 is TGCAGCGTTGAGGGGGCCGCCCCCTCGGAGCAGTACTTC. This codes for CSVEGAAPSEQYF.